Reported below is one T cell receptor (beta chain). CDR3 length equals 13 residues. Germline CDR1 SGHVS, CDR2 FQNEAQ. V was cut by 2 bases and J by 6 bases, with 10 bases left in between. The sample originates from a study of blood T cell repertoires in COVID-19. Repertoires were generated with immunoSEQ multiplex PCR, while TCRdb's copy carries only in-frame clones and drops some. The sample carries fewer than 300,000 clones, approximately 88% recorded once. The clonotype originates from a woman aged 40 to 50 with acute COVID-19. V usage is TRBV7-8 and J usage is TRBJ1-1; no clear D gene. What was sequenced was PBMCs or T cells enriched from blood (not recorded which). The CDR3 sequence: CASSLPLSAEAFF. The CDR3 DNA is TGTGCCAGCAGCTTACCTCTCTCCGCTGAAGCTTTCTTT.